This T cell receptor (beta chain) was recovered during a study of T-cell memory formation after mild COVID-19. TCRdb re-called the 5' RACE reads with MiXCR, one entry per CDR3 protein. The sample holds 55,000 to 80,000 distinct CDR3 sequences; roughly 9.9% are singletons and the top ten take about 1%. The CDR3 is 14 residues long. Germline V gene data show CDR1 as SGHNT and CDR2 as YENEEA. V was pared by 1 base and J by 5 bases, with 11 bases between. The sequence was collected from a young man who had mild COVID-19 (a few samples of this study predate the infection). Cell type and time point are not known. Sequenced sample: PBMCs or a T cell subset sorted from them (not recorded which). The rearrangement links TRBV11-3 to TRBJ2-5; D is possibly TRBD2 (5 bases). This CDR3 is CASSLGTGFETQYF. As DNA, the CDR3 is TGTGCCAGCAGCTTAGGTACGGGGTTTGAGACCCAGTACTTC.